Here is one T cell receptor beta chain with its context. Its antigen is not known. The culture ran for nine to eleven days, and then CD4+ T cells were isolated. Method: immunoSEQ multiplex PCR; TCRdb's copy keeps in-frame clones and lacks some. The sample consists of 70,000 or so clones, roughly four fifths of them appearing once. This sample was included in a study of vaccination effects on CD4 cells after COVID-19. With 2 bases removed from V and 6 bases from J, the gap between germline ends came to 4 bases. This CDR3 is 11 amino acids long. The germline gives CDR1 GTSNPN, CDR2 SVGIG (reference sequence).

This sequence joins TRBV30 and TRBJ1-4; D is unclear. The TCR originated in a human donor who received a COVID-19 vaccine. The input for sequencing was CD4+ T cells from PBMCs cultured without peptide, taken before COVID-19 vaccination. The CDR3 DNA follows: TGTGCCTGGAGTAGGGATGAAAAACTGTTTTTT. Protein: CAWSRDEKLFF.